These 8 T cell receptor beta chains originate from one sample sequenced in a study of yellow fever vaccine responses in identical twins. Via MiXCR, TCRdb re-called the RT-PCR reads, giving one row per CDR3 protein. The sample lists tens of thousands of distinct CDR3 sequences; roughly 60% were seen once. The sequencing here drew on T cells from blood (PBMCs), unsorted or a sorted subset (not recorded which), taken before or after yellow fever vaccination (not recorded which). Source of these receptors: a young woman who received the yellow fever vaccine.

V and J are TRBV2 and TRBJ2-5; D unresolved. The V end lost 1 base, the J end lost 4 bases, and 4 bases lay between the germline ends. CDR1 is SNHLY, CDR2 FYNNEI, per germline. The CDR3 length is 12 residues. This CDR3 is CASSEVGETQYF. As DNA, the CDR3 is TGTGCCAGCAGTGAAGTGGGAGAGACCCAGTACTTC.

In this sample, this clonotype turned up a few times. V and J are TRBV29-1 and TRBJ1-1; 7 nucleotides line up with TRBD1. V trimming: 4 bases; J trimming: 5 bases; junction bases outside the gene matches: 4. From germline, CDR1 is SQVTM and CDR2 ANQGSEA. The CDR3 loop spans 12 amino acids. CDR3 sequence (DNA): TGCAGCGTTGCCAGGGGGGGGACTGAAGCTTTCTTT. Amino acids: CSVARGGTEAFF.

The rearrangement links TRBV18 to TRBJ2-1, with 7 bases matching TRBD2. The CDR3 is 13 residues long. CDR1 KGHSH and CDR2 LQKENI come from the germline V gene. Trimming cost V 3 bases and J 9 bases; bases outside gene matches: 5. The CDR3 bases are TGTGCCAGCTCACCTCCGGCGGGGGTTGAGCAGTTCTTC. Protein sequence: CASSPPAGVEQFF.

This chain joins TRBV6-4 and TRBJ2-1, with D perhaps TRBD2 (7 bases). CDR3 length: 14 amino acids. Germline V gives CDR1 MRHNA, CDR2 SNTAGT. Trimming pared 2 bases from V and 9 bases from J, leaving 14 bases between. The CDR3 DNA is TGTGCCAGCAGTGACGGATGGGGGGGCACTGAGCAGTTCTTC. Encoded protein: CASSDGWGGTEQFF.

This clonotype was recorded a few times. The rearrangement links TRBV5-5 to TRBJ1-1; perhaps TRBD1 as D (5 bases). Per the germline V gene, CDR1 is SGHKS and CDR2 is YYEKEE (reference sequence). Trimming stripped 4 bases from V and 1 base from J, with 8 bases between. The CDR3 spans 13 residues. CDR3 in amino acids: CASSRTGNTEAFF. The CDR3 DNA is TGTGCCAGCAGCCGTACAGGGAACACTGAAGCTTTCTTT.

This clonotype was observed a single time. The V call is TRBV18, the J call TRBJ2-7; TRBD1 aligns across 7 bases. CDR1 is KGHSH, CDR2 LQKENI, per germline. The CDR3 is made up of 16 amino acids. V gave up 0 bases and J gave up 0 bases; unmatched junction bases: 5. The CDR3 sequence: CASSPPGTVPSYEQYF. For the CDR3, the DNA is TGTGCCAGCTCACCACCCGGGACAGTTCCCTCCTACGAGCAGTACTTC.

This clonotype turned up a few times. The J gene is TRBJ2-7, the V gene TRBV2; D uncertain. The V gene's germline CDR1 is SNHLY and CDR2 FYNNEI. Deletions cut 2 bases from V and 6 bases from J, with 8 bases between. This CDR3 is 12 amino acids long. CDR3 sequence: CASSELRSEQYV. The DNA of the CDR3 is TGTGCCAGCAGTGAATTGAGGTCCGAGCAGTACGTC.

V and J are TRBV20-1 and TRBJ2-7, with D possibly matching TRBD2 (5 bases). Germline CDR1 and CDR2: DFQATT and SNEGSKA (reference sequence). Between the trimmed V and J ends, which lost 2 bases and 2 bases, there was a span of 19 bases. CDR3 length: 16 residues. CDR3 sequence: CSARPSPAGQAYEQYF. CDR3 nucleotide sequence: TGCAGTGCTAGACCCTCCCCGGCGGGCCAAGCCTACGAGCAGTACTTC.